This T cell receptor beta chain is from a study of cytomegalovirus exposure and HLA in healthy donors. In germline, CDR1 is SGHNT, CDR2 YYREEE (reference sequence). The CDR3 contains 15 residues. J lost 2 bases, V lost 4 bases, and 6 bases had no gene match. PCR employed 60 Vbeta and 13 Jbeta primers. Data came from immunoSEQ multiplex PCR; TCRdb stores just in-frame clones and leaves some out. Of under 80,000 clones detected, 68% appear once; the ten largest clones hold around 2%. Broader study findings: TRBV6-2, TRBV6-3 and other indistinguishable V segments were excluded. The study carried out a later analysis of TCR beta sequences. It associated under 20,000 of them with specific HLA alleles at a false discovery rate of 0.05. When analyzed later, a missense DCLRE1C variant was found to be linked to TCR beta V- and J-gene trimming. HLA-A and HLA-B allele assignments for most subjects were reportedly predicted accurately using TCR beta sequences.

As concerns this clone: No antigen is known for it.

Sequenced input: PBMCs. V is TRBV5-4 and J is TRBJ2-7, with 10 nucleotides matching TRBD1. This receptor was obtained from a woman in her twenties or thirties in good health and CMV-seronegative. CDR3 DNA: TGTGCCAGCAGCCACGCCGGGACAGGGGCCTACGAGCAGTACTTC. Its protein is CASSHAGTGAYEQYF.